This T cell receptor (beta chain) was identified in a study of blood T cell repertoires in COVID-19. The overall study: Donors in the United States, Italy and Spain gave samples during acute or convalescent COVID-19. T cells, B-cell-depleted T cells, or PBMCs provided the cDNA or gDNA that served as material.

Original data processing: Amplification with reference gene primers provided the estimates of nucleated cell counts. Assay: immunoSEQ multiplex PCR; the TCRdb copy retains only in-frame clones and omits some. Clonal size and the V and J genes are those of that table, whereas D and trimming came from the DNA. The sample consists of 200,000 to 250,000 clones, 84% of them appearing once. The receptor's source is a man aged 25 to 40 with active or convalescent COVID-19. The sample comprised peripheral blood.

CDR3 residues: CASRPVVQGNYGYTF. The CDR3 DNA reads TGTGCCAGCAGACCAGTCGTTCAGGGCAACTATGGCTACACCTTC. The V call is TRBV4-2, the J call TRBJ1-2, with D perhaps matching TRBD1 (5 bases). The germline V gene encodes CDR1 LGHNA and CDR2 YNFKEQ. Trimming took 6 bases from V and 2 from J, leaving 16 bases between them. There are 15 residues in the CDR3.